This paragraph reports one TCR beta chain. Its antigen is unidentified. Both 60 Vbeta primers and 13 Jbeta primers went into the PCR. Profiling relied on immunoSEQ multiplex PCR, and the TCRdb table lists in-frame clones only, not all of them. The sample has fewer than 200,000 clones; approximately 80% are singletons. Germline assignment: CDR1 MDHEN and CDR2 SYDVKM. With V trimmed by 3 bases and J by 4 bases, 8 bases remained unmatched. This CDR3 region has 15 residues. When sampled, the donors appeared nominally healthy, though they likely had unrecorded immune exposures. This entry is derived from a study of cytomegalovirus exposure and HLA in healthy donors. Study observations and caveats: When analyzed later, a missense DCLRE1C variant was found to be linked to TCR beta V- and J-gene trimming. It was reported that TCR beta sequences correctly inferred the HLA-A and HLA-B alleles for most subjects.

The TCR sequence derives from a woman between 18 and 29 years old in good health and CMV-seronegative. V gene TRBV28 combines with J gene TRBJ2-7; 8 bases match TRBD2. What was sequenced was PBMCs. CDR3 in DNA: TGTGCCAGCAGTTTGGGAGGCGGGAGGAAATACGAGCAGTACTTC. It specifies CASSLGGGRKYEQYF.